The 9 T cell receptor beta chains given below trace back to one sample, sequenced in a study of T cell responses to AZD1222 COVID-19 vaccine. The protocol was immunoSEQ multiplex PCR, while the TCRdb copy is restricted to in-frame clones and leaves out a portion. The sample records about 100,000 clones, approximately 84% being singletons. Sequencing used peripheral blood, obtained on day 0 of AZD1222 vaccination. All receptors derive from an adult in good health.

V and J are TRBV5-5 and TRBJ1-4; D gene unclear. The ends were cut back, 4 bases at V and 0 bases at J, with 7 bases in the middle. Germline V gives CDR1 SGHKS, CDR2 YYEKEE (reference sequence). This CDR3 comprises 14 residues. The chain's CDR3 is CASSRYSTNEKLFF. CDR3 coding DNA: TGTGCCAGCAGCCGCTATTCAACTAATGAAAAACTGTTTTTT.

This chain links TRBV2 with TRBJ1-1; no clear D. Germline CDR1 reads SNHLY; CDR2 reads FYNNEI. This CDR3 contains 11 residues. Trimming cost V 3 bases and J 6 bases, with 5 bases left between them. As DNA, the CDR3 is TGTGCCAGCAGTGAGCAGGCTGAAGCTTTCTTT. Amino acids: CASSEQAEAFF.

A single count supports this clone. The chain recombines TRBV20-1 with TRBJ2-3; D unclear. The V gene's germline CDR1 is DFQATT and CDR2 SNEGSKA (reference sequence). This CDR3 is built from 14 residues. Trimming cost V 3 bases and J 4 bases, with 14 bases left between them. The CDR3 spells CSASARPAPDTQYF. The DNA for the CDR3 is TGCAGTGCTAGTGCGCGGCCCGCCCCAGATACGCAGTATTTT.

The chain uses TRBV5-4 and TRBJ2-3, with 7 bases lining up with TRBD2. The ends lost 4 bases at V and 5 bases at J; junction bases unmatched: 13. CDR1 and CDR2 (germline): SGHNT, YYREEE (reference sequence). The CDR3 spans 16 residues. The CDR3 DNA reads as TGTGCCAGCAGCCTCGGGACGCAAGGCGGGAGAGATACGCAGTATTTT. It specifies CASSLGTQGGRDTQYF. The variable domain in full, completed from reference TRBV5-4 and TRBJ2-3, reads ETGVTQSPTHLIKTRGQQVTLRCSSQSGHNTVSWYQQALGQGPQFIFQYYREEENGRGNFPPRFSGLQFPNYSSELNVNALELDDSALYLCASSLGTQGGRDTQYFGPGTRLTVL.

The gene calls are TRBV6-2 or TRBV6-3 and TRBJ2-7, with D hard to call. Looked up from germline, CDR1 is MNHEY and CDR2 is SVGEGT. V was cut by 4 bases and J by 0 bases, with 7 bases left in between. The CDR3 is 13 amino acids. CDR3 in DNA: TGTGCCAGCAGTTTTTCAGGCTCCTACGAGCAGTACTTC. As protein: CASSFSGSYEQYF.

As concerns this clone: Its ends do not fully match the called genes, so a read error is possible. The chain links TRBV2 to TRBJ2-7; no clear D. Germline V gives CDR1 SNHLY, CDR2 FYNNEI. This CDR3 is built from 12 residues. The CDR3 sequence: CASRRSGYKQYF. CDR3 DNA sequence: TGTGCCAGCCGTAGGTCGGGCTACAAGCAGTACTTC.

This sequence joins TRBV29-1 and TRBJ2-5; D gene unclear. V was pared by 7 bases and J by 5 bases, with 11 bases between. The CDR3 consists of 11 residues. Germline lookup yields CDR1 SQVTM and CDR2 ANQGSEA. Here the CDR3 reads CSAGLLETQYF. CDR3 nucleotide sequence: TGCAGCGCTGGTTTGTTGGAGACCCAGTACTTC.

This chain's CDR3 is CASSQGGNTIYF. The CDR3 DNA sequence: TGTGCCTCTTCTCAGGGAGGAAACACCATATATTTT. The V call is TRBV12-3 or TRBV12-4, the J call TRBJ1-3; weak D call: TRBD1 (5 bases). The germline V and J ends were trimmed by 11 bases and 4 bases, with 12 bases remaining between them. The CDR3 spans 12 residues.

The chain links TRBV2 to TRBJ1-2, with no clear D. Germline lookup yields CDR1 SNHLY and CDR2 FYNNEI. Trimming took 1 base from V and 7 from J, leaving 13 bases between them. The CDR3 is 14 residues long. CDR3 sequence: CASSEGGFPGGYTF. CDR3 nucleotide sequence: TGTGCCAGCAGTGAAGGAGGCTTTCCTGGTGGCTACACCTTC.